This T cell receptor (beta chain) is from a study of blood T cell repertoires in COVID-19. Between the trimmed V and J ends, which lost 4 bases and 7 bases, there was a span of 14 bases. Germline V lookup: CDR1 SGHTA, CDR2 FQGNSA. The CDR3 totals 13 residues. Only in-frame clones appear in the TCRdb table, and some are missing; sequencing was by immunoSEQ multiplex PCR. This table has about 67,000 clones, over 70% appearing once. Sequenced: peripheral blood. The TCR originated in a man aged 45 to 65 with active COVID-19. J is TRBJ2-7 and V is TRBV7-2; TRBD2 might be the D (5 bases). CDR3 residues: CASSSDSIGEQYF. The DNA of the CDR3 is TGTGCCAGCAGCTCGGACTCGATCGGGGAGCAGTACTTC.